The rows below give T cell receptor beta chains drawn from one sample of a study of T-cell reconstitution after alpha-beta-depleted transplantation in children. TCRdb called the PCR reads again in MiXCR, with one record for every CDR3 protein. The sample holds some 300,000 distinct CDR3 sequences; over 9.5% are singletons and the top ten take around 7.5%. Material: PBMCs, obtained before TCRalphabeta/CD19-depleted stem cell transplant. The receptors come from a boy younger than two with acute myeloid leukemia, due to receive a stem cell transplant. Both conserved end residues are part of each CDR3. A D gene is named only where the DNA matches it firmly. Size is stated for part of the rows, as once, few or many counts, or as a class when the clone is expanded.

clone_size d_call j_call v_call cdr3_aa cdr3_nt
- TRBD1 TRBJ2-3 TRBV4-2 CARSPGTASTDTQYF TGTGCCAGGAGCCCGGGGACAGCGTCCACAGATACGCAGTATTTT
many TRBD1 TRBJ2-5 TRBV5-1 CASSLALLTGLQETQYF TGCGCCAGCAGCTTGGCCCTCTTGACAGGGCTCCAAGAGACCCAGTACTTC
many - TRBJ2-7 TRBV28 CASSYRRQSYEQYF TGTGCCAGCAGTTATCGGCGACAGTCCTACGAGCAGTACTTC
many TRBD2 TRBJ2-2 TRBV29-1 CSARYRLASPTGELFF TGCAGCGCCCGTTATCGACTAGCCTCTCCCACCGGGGAGCTGTTTTTT
many - TRBJ2-7 TRBV29-1 CSVRTDSYEQYF TGCAGCGTTCGGACGGACTCCTACGAGCAGTACTTC
- TRBD1 TRBJ2-5 TRBV19 CASSTSDRKETQYF TGTGCCAGTAGTACCTCGGACAGGAAAGAGACCCAGTACTTC
- TRBD1 TRBJ2-4 TRBV30 CAWSVLNTGQRFIQYF TGTGCCTGGAGTGTACTTAATACGGGACAGCGTTTCATTCAGTACTTC
- - TRBJ2-1 TRBV7-2 CASSRGAPFYEQFF TGTGCCAGCAGCCGGGGGGCCCCTTTCTATGAGCAGTTCTTC
many - TRBJ1-2 TRBV28 CASTLSPRGAVRGYTF TGTGCCAGCACCTTAAGCCCCAGAGGGGCGGTAAGGGGCTACACCTTC
- - TRBJ2-1 TRBV24-1 CATGPGISYNEQFF TGTGCCACCGGTCCGGGAATCTCCTACAATGAGCAGTTCTTC
many - TRBJ2-3 TRBV5-1 CASSTGQDTQYF TGCGCCAGCAGCACGGGTCAAGATACGCAGTATTTT
many TRBD2 TRBJ2-3 TRBV28 CASSLPIAGEGPDTQYF TGTGCCAGCAGTTTACCAATAGCGGGAGAGGGACCTGATACGCAGTATTTT
many - TRBJ1-4 TRBV29-1 CSPRGAGDLLNEKLFF TGCAGCCCCCGGGGGGCGGGGGATCTACTTAACGAAAAACTGTTTTTT
- - TRBJ2-7 TRBV28 CAGNQAPYEQYF TGTGCCGGTAATCAGGCTCCCTACGAGCAGTACTTC
many - TRBJ2-7 TRBV11-2 CASRGRGTPSYEQYF TGTGCCAGCAGGGGACGGGGGACACCCTCCTACGAGCAGTACTTC
many - TRBJ2-3 TRBV4-3 CASSQFRDQLTDTQYF TGCGCCAGCAGCCAATTTAGGGACCAGCTCACAGATACGCAGTATTTT
many - TRBJ2-7 TRBV15 CATSSDSGTSYEQYF TGTGCCACCAGCAGTGACTCAGGGACATCCTACGAGCAGTACTTC
few TRBD1 TRBJ2-2 TRBV7-3 CASSLMGTGFGGTGELFF TGTGCCAGCAGCTTAATGGGGACAGGGTTTGGTGGAACCGGGGAGCTGTTTTTT
many TRBD1 TRBJ2-1 TRBV7-8 CASSIVDRGYNEQFF TGTGCCAGCAGCATAGTGGACAGGGGTTACAATGAGCAGTTCTTC
once TRBD1 TRBJ2-5 TRBV6-4 CTSSLASFSPGQPGETQYF TGTACCAGCAGTTTAGCGAGTTTTTCACCGGGACAGCCCGGGGAGACCCAGTACTTC
- - TRBJ2-1 TRBV29-1 CSVEVDGSTYNEQFF TGCAGCGTTGAGGTCGATGGTTCTACCTACAATGAGCAGTTCTTC
many - TRBJ2-7 TRBV6-1 CASRDRRYYEQYF TGTGCCAGCAGGGACAGACGATACTACGAGCAGTACTTC
many - TRBJ2-1 TRBV12-3/TRBV12-4 CASSSGTSSYNEQFF TGTGCCAGCAGCTCAGGCACTAGCTCATACAATGAGCAGTTCTTC
many - TRBJ1-4 TRBV29-1 CSVEGPGEKLFF TGCAGCGTTGAAGGTCCGGGCGAAAAACTGTTTTTT
many - TRBJ2-3 TRBV4-2 CASSRERARTDTQYF TGTGCCAGCAGCCGGGAAAGAGCCCGGACAGATACGCAGTATTTT
many - TRBJ2-6 TRBV6-1 CASSPWRAGANVLTF TGTGCCAGCAGTCCCTGGAGGGCCGGGGCCAACGTCCTGACTTTC
many TRBD1 TRBJ2-2 TRBV7-2 CASSLGGTGGIRELFF TGTGCCAGCAGCTTAGGGGGAACAGGGGGCATCAGGGAGCTGTTTTTT
few - TRBJ1-4 TRBV7-9 CASSFPSSKTNEKLFF TGTGCCAGCAGCTTCCCAAGTTCTAAAACTAATGAAAAACTGTTTTTT
many TRBD2 TRBJ2-5 TRBV20-1 CSSGLAGVGETQYF TGCAGTTCGGGACTAGCGGGAGTGGGAGAGACCCAGTACTTC
few - TRBJ1-2 TRBV19 CASSIGGGIYGYTF TGTGCCAGTAGTATAGGCGGGGGCATCTATGGCTACACCTTC
- TRBD2 TRBJ2-7 TRBV19 CASSTYLAGFYEQYF TGTGCCAGTAGTACTTACCTAGCGGGATTTTACGAGCAGTACTTC
many TRBD2 TRBJ2-7 TRBV4-3 CASSQDGRTSGTDEQYF TGCGCCAGCAGCCAAGACGGCAGGACTAGCGGGACCGACGAGCAGTACTTC
many - TRBJ1-4 TRBV5-6 CASSFYGGGEKLFF TGTGCCAGCAGCTTCTACGGCGGCGGAGAAAAACTGTTTTTT
many - TRBJ2-7 TRBV5-1 CASSLGPESGLGVYEQYF TGCGCCAGCAGCTTGGGGCCCGAATCAGGGTTAGGAGTCTACGAGCAGTACTTC
many TRBD2 TRBJ2-1 TRBV12-3/TRBV12-4 CASSLDYGGRGPEQFF TGTGCCAGCAGCCTCGATTATGGCGGGAGGGGACCTGAGCAGTTCTTC
few TRBD1 TRBJ2-5 TRBV20-1 CSANGQGAQKTQYF TGCAGTGCTAACGGACAGGGGGCACAAAAGACCCAGTACTTC
- - TRBJ2-1 TRBV4-2 CASSLPSNEQFF TGTGCCAGCAGCCTTCCTAGCAATGAGCAGTTCTTC
few TRBD2 TRBJ2-1 TRBV19 CASSSRLAGRWYNEQFF TGTGCCAGTAGTTCCAGACTAGCGGGGAGGTGGTACAATGAGCAGTTCTTC
many TRBD1 TRBJ2-1 TRBV5-1 CASSWDRGRTNEQFF TGCGCCAGCAGCTGGGACAGGGGGCGGACCAATGAGCAGTTCTTC
many TRBD2 TRBJ2-3 TRBV7-2 CASSPRTSGGENTQYF TGTGCCAGCAGCCCTCGGACTAGCGGGGGGGAGAATACGCAGTATTTT
- - TRBJ2-5 TRBV28 CASSLWGRSRETQYF TGTGCCAGCAGTTTATGGGGCAGGTCACGAGAGACCCAGTACTTC